This T cell receptor beta chain derives from a study of Graves' ophthalmopathy and Graves' hyperthyroidism. At the level of the study: Researchers classed hyperthyroidism as stable given no ophthalmopathy within 18 months of follow-up. General observations from the study: Both an approximately 70% sensitivity and an approximately 72% specificity characterized the model's predictions of ophthalmopathy progression. A roughly 83% specificity and about 90% sensitivity were achieved by a 13-signature model that separated ophthalmopathy from stable hyperthyroidism.

Concerning this clonotype: Antigen: not known.

Germline V gene sequence: CDR1 SNHLY, CDR2 FYNNEI. Trimming took 2 bases from V and 0 from J, leaving 11 bases between them. The CDR3 consists of 15 residues. Scientists amplified the TCR beta CDR3 regions from RNA transcripts. RT-PCR was first run with HTBI primers, then multiplex PCR in a second round. TCRdb reprocessed the multiplex PCR reads via MiXCR and lists one record per CDR3 protein. The table includes over a million distinct CDR3 sequences, about two fifths detected once. The authors enrolled newly diagnosed hyperthyroidism patients aged 18 to 65 with under 2 months' duration. The TCR comes from an adult man with Graves' hyperthyroidism. The material sequenced was peripheral blood or thyroid tissue (not recorded which). The chain carries TRBV2 and TRBJ2-7; D is unresolved. The CDR3 is CASSETVGYSYEQYF. CDR3 nucleotide sequence: TGTGCCAGCAGTGAAACGGTAGGATACTCCTACGAGCAGTACTTC.